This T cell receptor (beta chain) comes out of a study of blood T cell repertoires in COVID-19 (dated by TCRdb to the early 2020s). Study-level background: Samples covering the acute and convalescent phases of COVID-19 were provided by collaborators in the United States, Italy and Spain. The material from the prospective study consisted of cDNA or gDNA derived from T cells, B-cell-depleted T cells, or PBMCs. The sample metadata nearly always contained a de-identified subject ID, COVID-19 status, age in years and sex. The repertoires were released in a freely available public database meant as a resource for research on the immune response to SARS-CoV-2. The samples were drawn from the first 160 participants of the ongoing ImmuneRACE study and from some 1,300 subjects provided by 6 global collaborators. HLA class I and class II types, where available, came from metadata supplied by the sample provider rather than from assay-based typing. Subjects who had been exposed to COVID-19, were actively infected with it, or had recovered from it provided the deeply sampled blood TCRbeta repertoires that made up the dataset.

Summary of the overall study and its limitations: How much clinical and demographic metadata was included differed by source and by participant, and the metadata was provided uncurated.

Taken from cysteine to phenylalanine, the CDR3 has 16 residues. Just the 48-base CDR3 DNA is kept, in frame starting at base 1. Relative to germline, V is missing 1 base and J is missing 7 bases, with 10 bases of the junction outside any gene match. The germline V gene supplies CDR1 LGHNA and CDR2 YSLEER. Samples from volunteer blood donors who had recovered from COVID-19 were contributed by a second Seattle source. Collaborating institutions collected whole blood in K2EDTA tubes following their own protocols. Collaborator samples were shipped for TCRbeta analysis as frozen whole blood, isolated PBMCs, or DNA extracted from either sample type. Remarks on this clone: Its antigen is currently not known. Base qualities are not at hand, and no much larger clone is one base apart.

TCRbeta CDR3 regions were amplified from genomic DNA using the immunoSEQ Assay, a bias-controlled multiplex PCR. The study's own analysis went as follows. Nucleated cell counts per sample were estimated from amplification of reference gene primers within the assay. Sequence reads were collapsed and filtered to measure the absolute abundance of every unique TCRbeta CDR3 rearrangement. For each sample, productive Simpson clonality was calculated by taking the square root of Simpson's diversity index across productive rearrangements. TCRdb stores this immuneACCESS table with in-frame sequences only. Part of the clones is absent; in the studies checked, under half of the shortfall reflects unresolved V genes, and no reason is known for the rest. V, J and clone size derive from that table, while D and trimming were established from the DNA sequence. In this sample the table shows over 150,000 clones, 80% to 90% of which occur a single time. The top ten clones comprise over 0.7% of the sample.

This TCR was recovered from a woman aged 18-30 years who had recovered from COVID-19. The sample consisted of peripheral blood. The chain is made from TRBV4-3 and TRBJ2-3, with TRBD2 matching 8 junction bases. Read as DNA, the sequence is TGCGCCAGCAGCCAAGGCGCGGGAGGTTTTTTAAATACGCAGTATTTT. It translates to CASSQGAGGFLNTQYF.